Following are 2 T cell receptor beta chains from one sample sequenced in a study of T cells after yellow fever vaccination (dated by TCRdb to between 2018 and 2021). To prepare the library, 5' RACE was applied. TCRdb shows the sequencer as Illumina HiSeq 2500. TCRdb's own reprocessing of the public reads used fastp at Q25 and MiXCR and kept productive beta chains. CDR3 protein duplicates are merged, each entry listing the most common genes and DNA. Across this sample there are approximately 580,000 distinct CDR3 sequences, with about a sixth seen only once. The ten largest make up around 16% of the sample. Taken with the paper, the label for treatment or condition translates to: live attenuated yellow fever vaccine strain. The specimen comprised PBMCs, sampled about 5 days after the first yellow fever vaccination. Source of these receptors: a man between 18 and 35 years old who received the YFV17D yellow fever vaccine.

This clonotype has only a few counts. The chain has TRBV7-9 and TRBJ2-7; D is tentatively TRBD1 or TRBD2 (6 bases each). This CDR3 has 13 amino acids. CDR1 SEHNR and CDR2 FQNEAQ come from the germline V gene (reference sequence). Trimming removed 5 bases at V and 3 bases at J, with 11 bases between. Here the CDR3 reads CASSIGGGYEQYF. In DNA, the CDR3 is TGTGCCAGCAGCATAGGGGGAGGCTACGAGCAGTACTTC.

The chain employs TRBV7-2 and TRBJ1-5; D may be TRBD1 (6 bases). CDR1 and CDR2 (germline): SGHTA, FQGNSA. V was clipped by 3 bases and J by 0 bases, with 15 bases between them. The CDR3 loop spans 17 amino acids. The chain's CDR3 is CASSFYKDSYSNQPQHF. The CDR3 region has the DNA TGTGCCAGCAGCTTCTATAAGGACAGCTATAGCAATCAGCCCCAGCATTTT.